This is a list of T cell receptor beta chains from one sample in a study of T cells in Graves' hyperthyroidism and ophthalmopathy. Each CDR3 protein is one row after TCRdb ran MiXCR on the multiplex PCR reads. The table has around 690,000 distinct CDR3 sequences, 17% seen once. Sequencing was performed on blood. Receptor source: a man aged 45 to 65 with Graves' hyperthyroidism. Each CDR3 is given with its conserved first and last residue. Each record gives: V gene, clone size, J gene, D gene, CDR3 DNA, CDR3 protein. A D gene is named only where the DNA matches it firmly. The size of a clone is reported for some rows only, either as once, few or many, or as a class for expanded clones.

TRBV20-1,few,TRBJ2-5,.,TGCAGTGCTAGGGATCGGGCGCGCCAAGAGACCCAGTACTTC,CSARDRARQETQYF
TRBV7-9,.,TRBJ1-5,.,TGTGCCAGCAGCGCGCTAGCGGGGAAAGATACGCAGCATTTT,CASSALAGKDTQHF
TRBV7-9,few,TRBJ1-4,.,TGTGCCAGCAGCCCCAGAGAAAGGAACGTTTCTGAAAAACTGTTTTTT,CASSPRERNVSEKLFF
TRBV2,.,TRBJ1-2,.,TGTGCCAGCAGGACCCCGAGTAGGGGCTATGGCTACACCTTC,CASRTPSRGYGYTF
TRBV7-2,many,TRBJ1-5,.,TGTGCCAGCAGCTCCAAACAGGGAAATCAGCCCCAGCATTTT,CASSSKQGNQPQHF
TRBV10-2,many,TRBJ1-2,.,TGCGCCAGCAGTGAAACGGGGGCCTATGGCTACACCTTC,CASSETGAYGYTF
TRBV27,many,TRBJ2-7,.,TGTGCCAGTGGAAATAACTACGAGCAGTACTTC,CASGNNYEQYF
TRBV12-3/TRBV12-4,many,TRBJ2-7,TRBD2,TGTGCCAGCAGTCCACGTGCCAGCGGGAGTCCCGCTAGGGGTGAGCAGTACTTC,CASSPRASGSPARGEQYF
TRBV5-1,.,TRBJ1-1,.,TGCGCCAGCAGCCCCGGACGGAGAGTGAACACTGAAGCTTTCTTT,CASSPGRRVNTEAFF
TRBV7-2,.,TRBJ1-5,.,TGTGCCAGCAGCTCTGGGGGGGTTGGCAATCAGCCCCAGCATTTT,CASSSGGVGNQPQHF
TRBV5-6,few,TRBJ2-7,.,TGTGCCAGCAGCTTCAGGGGGGGAACCGAGCAGTACTTC,CASSFRGGTEQYF
TRBV10-3,many,TRBJ1-5,TRBD1,TGTGCCATCAGTGCAGGACAGGGTGATCAGCCCCAGCATTTT,CAISAGQGDQPQHF
TRBV5-1,.,TRBJ2-7,.,TGCGCCAGCGTCCCAGCCATTGGACACAGCTACGAGCAGTACTTC,CASVPAIGHSYEQYF
TRBV11-2,many,TRBJ2-7,.,TGTGCCAGCAGCGCTACAGAGACCTACGAGCAGTACTTC,CASSATETYEQYF
TRBV11-2,many,TRBJ2-1,.,TGTGCCAGCAGCTTACAAATCACTATTGGGAGGCGGTACAATGAGCAGTTCTTC,CASSLQITIGRRYNEQFF
TRBV27,many,TRBJ1-4,.,TGTGCCACTAAAGCGGGGTGGGGAGAAAAACTGTTTTTT,CATKAGWGEKLFF
TRBV7-2,.,TRBJ2-2,TRBD2,TGTGCCAGCAGCTTATTCCTAGCGGGACCCACCGGGGAGCTGTTTTTT,CASSLFLAGPTGELFF
TRBV19,.,TRBJ1-1,.,TGTGCCAGTAGTATTTCGCACAGGGCGGTGGGTGAAGCTTTCTTT,CASSISHRAVGEAFF
TRBV10-1,many,TRBJ2-2,.,TGCGCCAGCAGTGACCGTAATTTATGGGGTACCGGGGAGCTGTTTTTT,CASSDRNLWGTGELFF
TRBV10-1,.,TRBJ2-3,TRBD2,TGCGCCAGCAGTCGGACTAGCGGGAGGGCCGGGACAGATACGCAGTATTTT,CASSRTSGRAGTDTQYF
TRBV28,many,TRBJ1-3,.,TGTGCCAGCAGTTTAGGGGGCAGCTTCTCTGGAAACACCATATATTTT,CASSLGGSFSGNTIYF
TRBV5-5,.,TRBJ2-1,TRBD2,TGTGCCAGCAGCTTCCCTAGCGGGAGCCAACGCCCCAATGAGCAGTTCTTC,CASSFPSGSQRPNEQFF
TRBV4-1,few,TRBJ2-7,.,TGCGCCAGCAGCCAAGGGACGCTATCCTACGAGCAGTACTTC,CASSQGTLSYEQYF
TRBV10-2,.,TRBJ2-7,TRBD1,TGCGCCAGCAGTAGGGGACAGGGCAGAACCTACGAGCAGTACTTC,CASSRGQGRTYEQYF
TRBV28,.,TRBJ1-2,TRBD1,TGTGCCAGCAGTTTATCGACAGGGGGCTGGGGTGGCTACACCTTC,CASSLSTGGWGGYTF